The T cell receptor (beta chain) under discussion was sequenced for a study of shared clonotypes between healthy human individuals. Study at large: Each donor's CD4 naive and CD4 memory cells filled three plates apiece, CD8 naive two, and CD8 memory one. General study results and limits: Across a few donors, naive CD4 shared roughly 5.1%, naive CD8 around 3.5%, memory CD4 more than 2%, memory CD8 0.4%. The study found lower generation probabilities in non-shared clonotypes than in those shared by all four donors.

This clone has only one observation. What it binds is not known. Positive CCR7 selection of CD45RO-negative cells yielded the naive CD8 cells, and terminally differentiated effector memory CD45RA+ cells were excluded. Profiling relied on immunoSEQ multiplex PCR, and the TCRdb table lists in-frame clones only, not all of them. The table shows around 1.9 million clones, with roughly 93% occurring only once. What was sequenced was naive CD8+ T cells from PBMCs. The receptor comes from a man in his late teens or twenties in good health. Some clones in this sample may be carry-over from other donors' samples.

The DNA of the CDR3 is TGTGCCAGCAGCAATAGGCTAACGAACACCGGGGAGCTGTTTTTT. Translated, it gives CASSNRLTNTGELFF. This chain links TRBV21-1 with TRBJ2-2. TRBV21-1 is a known pseudogene. The CDR3 totals 15 residues.